One T cell receptor beta chain is described in this entry. There are 14 residues in the CDR3. Losses at the gene ends were 6 bases for V and 0 bases for J; bases not matched to a gene: 2. Germline CDR1 reads SGHAT; CDR2 reads FQNNGV. Per the authors' pipeline: Counts of nucleated cells, estimated from reference gene primer amplification, were obtained. Sequenced by immunoSEQ multiplex PCR; TCRdb stores in-frame clones only, minus some. V, J and clone size reflect that table, while D and trimming were determined from the DNA. The sample comprises 55,000 or so clones, 90% of which are singletons, and approximately 6% rests with the top ten. This entry is derived from a study of blood T cell repertoires in COVID-19. Study at large: Collection of acute and convalescent COVID-19 samples took place in the United States, Italy and Spain.

The source material was peripheral blood. This receptor was obtained from a man between 40 and 49 years old with acute or convalescent COVID-19. The chain combines TRBV11-2 with TRBJ2-3; 8 bases agree with TRBD1. Here the CDR3 DNA reads TGTGCCAGCAGACAGGGGGAGAGCACAGATACGCAGTATTTT. This gives the protein CASRQGESTDTQYF.